These 2 T cell receptor beta chains originate from one sample sequenced in a study of T-cell memory formation after mild COVID-19. MiXCR, applied by TCRdb to the 5' RACE reads, yields one record per CDR3 protein. The data hold 400,000 to 500,000 distinct CDR3 sequences, with over 15% observed a single time. Sequenced: PBMCs or a T cell subset sorted from them (not recorded which). All receptors derive from an adult woman who had mild COVID-19 (a few samples of this study predate the infection). Cell type and time point are not known.

CDR3 bases: TGTGCCAGCAGCTTAGGAGGCGAACAGGGGGCCGGTGAGCAGTTCTTC. The encoded protein is CASSLGGEQGAGEQFF. The chain has TRBV11-3 and TRBJ2-1; 9 positions agree with TRBD1. Germline CDR1 is SGHNT and CDR2 is YENEEA. Trimming at V came to 1 base and at J to 9 bases, leaving 10 bases not matched to a gene. This CDR3 has 16 amino acids.

This clonotype was recorded only once. As DNA, the CDR3 is TGCGCCAGCAGTCAATCGGGACAGGGGGCTTGTGGCTACACCTTC. Translation gives CASSQSGQGACGYTF. The chain links TRBV23-1 to TRBJ1-2; 12 nucleotides align to TRBD1. TRBV23-1 has ORF status, its function being uncertain. The CDR3 sequence is 15 residues long. V lost 0 bases to trimming and J lost 7 bases; unmatched junction nucleotides: 3.